This record concerns one TCR beta chain sequence. Its antigen remains unidentified. These data belong to a study of shared clonotypes between healthy human individuals. The CDR3 loop spans 14 amino acids. Germline CDR1 is SGHVS and CDR2 is FQNEAQ. V lost 2 bases, J lost 3 bases, and 11 bases lay in between. Findings of the study overall: The low donor count limited represented genetic and exposure-history diversity. Relative to their counterparts shared across all four donors, non-shared clonotypes exhibited diminished generation probabilities.

Cells designated naive CD8 were CD45RO-negative and were positively selected for CCR7, with terminally differentiated effector memory CD45RA+ cells excluded. Donors, without exception, were Caucasian adults residing in Nashville, Tennessee. Data came from immunoSEQ multiplex PCR; TCRdb stores just in-frame clones and leaves some out. The sample carries more than 2 million clones, 85% to 95% recorded once. The TCR comes from a man between 18 and 35 years old in good health. The V gene is TRBV7-8, the J gene TRBJ2-7, with unresolved D. The sample taken for sequencing was naive CD8+ T cells sorted from blood. CDR3 bases: TGTGCCAGCAGCTTACTAGAGACCGACTACGAGCAGTACTTC. Translated: CASSLLETDYEQYF. The entire variable domain, with the rest obtained from reference TRBV7-8 and TRBJ2-7, is as follows: GAGVSQSPRYKVAKRGQDVALRCDPISGHVSLFWYQQALGQGPEFLTYFQNEAQLDKSGLPSDRFFAERPEGSVSTLKIQRTQQEDSAVYLCASSLLETDYEQYFGPGTRLTVT.